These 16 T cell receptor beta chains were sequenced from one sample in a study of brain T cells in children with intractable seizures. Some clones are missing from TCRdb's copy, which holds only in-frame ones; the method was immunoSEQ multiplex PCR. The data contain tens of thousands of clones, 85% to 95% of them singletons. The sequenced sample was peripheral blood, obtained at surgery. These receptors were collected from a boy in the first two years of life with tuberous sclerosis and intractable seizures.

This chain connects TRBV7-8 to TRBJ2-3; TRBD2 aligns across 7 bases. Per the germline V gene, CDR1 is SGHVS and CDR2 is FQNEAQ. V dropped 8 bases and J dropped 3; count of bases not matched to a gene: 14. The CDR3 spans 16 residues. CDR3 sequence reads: CASGASGLVRTDTQYF. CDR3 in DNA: TGTGCCAGCGGGGCTAGCGGCCTCGTGAGGACAGATACGCAGTATTTT.

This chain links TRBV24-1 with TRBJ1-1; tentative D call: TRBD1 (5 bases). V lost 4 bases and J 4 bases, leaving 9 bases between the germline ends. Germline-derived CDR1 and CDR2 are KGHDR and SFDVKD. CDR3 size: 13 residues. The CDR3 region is CATSEPGGTEAFF. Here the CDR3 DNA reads TGTGCCACCAGTGAGCCCGGGGGCACTGAAGCTTTCTTT.

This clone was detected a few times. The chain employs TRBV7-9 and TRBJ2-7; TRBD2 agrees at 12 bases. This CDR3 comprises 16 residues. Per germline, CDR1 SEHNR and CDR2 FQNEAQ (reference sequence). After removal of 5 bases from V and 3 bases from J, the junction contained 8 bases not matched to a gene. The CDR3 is CASSRSTSGGYYEQYF. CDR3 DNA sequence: TGTGCCAGCAGCCGATCGACTAGCGGGGGATACTACGAGCAGTACTTC. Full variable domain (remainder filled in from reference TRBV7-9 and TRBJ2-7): DTGVSQNPRHKITKRGQNVTFRCDPISEHNRLYWYRQTLGQGPEFLTYFQNEAQLEKSRLLSDRFSAERPKGSFSTLEIQRTEQGDSAMYLCASSRSTSGGYYEQYFGPGTRLTVT.

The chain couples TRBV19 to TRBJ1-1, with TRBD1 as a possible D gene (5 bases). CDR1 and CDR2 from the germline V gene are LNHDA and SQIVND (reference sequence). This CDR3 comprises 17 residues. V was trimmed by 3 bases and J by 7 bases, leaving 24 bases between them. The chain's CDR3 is CASSIGYGRQPQVEAFF. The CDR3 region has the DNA TGTGCCAGTAGTATCGGTTACGGTAGACAGCCTCAGGTTGAAGCTTTCTTT. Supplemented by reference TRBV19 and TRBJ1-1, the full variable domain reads DGGITQSPKYLFRKEGQNVTLSCEQNLNHDAMYWYRQDPGQGLRLIYYSQIVNDFQKGDIAEGYSVSREKKESFPLTVTSAQKNPTAFYLCASSIGYGRQPQVEAFFGQGTRLTVV.

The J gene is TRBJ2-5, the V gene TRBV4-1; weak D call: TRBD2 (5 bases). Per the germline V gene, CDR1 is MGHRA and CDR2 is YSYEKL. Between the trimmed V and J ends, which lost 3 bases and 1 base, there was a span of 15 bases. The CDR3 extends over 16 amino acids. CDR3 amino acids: CASSHPMEDPQETQYF. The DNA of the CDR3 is TGCGCCAGCAGCCACCCCATGGAGGACCCCCAAGAGACCCAGTACTTC.

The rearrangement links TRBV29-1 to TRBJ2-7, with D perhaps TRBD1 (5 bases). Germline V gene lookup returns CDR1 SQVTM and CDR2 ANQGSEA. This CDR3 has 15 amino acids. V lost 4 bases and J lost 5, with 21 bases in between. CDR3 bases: TGCAGCGTTGTCCCTGCAGGGATCGTATTTGACGAGCAGTACTTC. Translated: CSVVPAGIVFDEQYF.

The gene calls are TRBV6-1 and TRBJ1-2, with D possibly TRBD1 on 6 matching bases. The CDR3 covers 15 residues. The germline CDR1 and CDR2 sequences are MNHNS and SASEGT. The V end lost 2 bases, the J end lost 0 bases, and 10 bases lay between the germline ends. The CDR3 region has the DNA TGTGCCAGCAGTGAATTGGGGGCCTCTAACTATGGCTACACCTTC. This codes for CASSELGASNYGYTF.

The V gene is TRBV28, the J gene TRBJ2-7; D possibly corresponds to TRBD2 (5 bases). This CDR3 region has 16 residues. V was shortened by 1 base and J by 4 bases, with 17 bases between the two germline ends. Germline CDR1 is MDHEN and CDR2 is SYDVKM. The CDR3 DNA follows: TGTGCCAGCAGTTTATTAGTCGGGGAGACACTTTACGAGCAGTACTTC. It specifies CASSLLVGETLYEQYF. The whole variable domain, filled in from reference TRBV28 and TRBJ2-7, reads DVKVTQSSRYLVKRTGEKVFLECVQDMDHENMFWYRQDPGLGLRLIYFSYDVKMKEKGDIPEGYSVSREKKERFSLILESASTNQTSMYLCASSLLVGETLYEQYFGPGTRLTVT.

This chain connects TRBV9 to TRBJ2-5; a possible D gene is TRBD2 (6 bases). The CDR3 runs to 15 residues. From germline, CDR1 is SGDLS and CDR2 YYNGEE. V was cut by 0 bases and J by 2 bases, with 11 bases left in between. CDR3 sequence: CASSVAPGVQETQYF. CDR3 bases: TGTGCCAGCAGCGTAGCCCCGGGGGTGCAAGAGACCCAGTACTTC. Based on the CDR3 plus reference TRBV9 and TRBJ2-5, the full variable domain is DSGVTQTPKHLITATGQRVTLRCSPRSGDLSVYWYQQSLDQGLQFLIQYYNGEERAKGNILERFSAQQFPDLHSELNLSSLELGDSALYFCASSVAPGVQETQYFGPGTRLLVL.

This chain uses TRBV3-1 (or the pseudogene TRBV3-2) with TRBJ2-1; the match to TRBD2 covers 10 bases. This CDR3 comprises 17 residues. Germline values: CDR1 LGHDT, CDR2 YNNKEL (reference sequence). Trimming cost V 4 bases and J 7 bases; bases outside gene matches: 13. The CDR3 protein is CASSPELEAGGRNEQFF. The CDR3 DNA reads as TGTGCCAGCAGCCCGGAATTAGAAGCGGGGGGGAGGAATGAGCAGTTCTTC.

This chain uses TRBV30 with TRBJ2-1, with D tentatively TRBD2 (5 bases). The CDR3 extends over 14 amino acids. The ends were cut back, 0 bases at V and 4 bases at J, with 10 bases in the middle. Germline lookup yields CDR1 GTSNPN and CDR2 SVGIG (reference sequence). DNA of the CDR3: TGTGCCTGGAGTGTAGGAGCGGATTACAATGAGCAGTTCTTC. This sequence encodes CAWSVGADYNEQFF.

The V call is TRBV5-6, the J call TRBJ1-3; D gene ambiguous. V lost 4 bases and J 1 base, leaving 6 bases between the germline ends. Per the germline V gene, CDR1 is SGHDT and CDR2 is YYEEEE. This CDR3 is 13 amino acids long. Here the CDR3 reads CASSGDSGNTIYF. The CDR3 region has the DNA TGTGCCAGCAGCGGGGATTCTGGAAACACCATATATTTT.

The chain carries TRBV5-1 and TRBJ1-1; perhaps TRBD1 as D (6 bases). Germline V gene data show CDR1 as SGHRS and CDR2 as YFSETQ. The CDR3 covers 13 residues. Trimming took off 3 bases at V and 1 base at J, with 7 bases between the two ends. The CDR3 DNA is TGCGCCAGCAGCTCGACAGGGAACACTGAAGCTTTCTTT. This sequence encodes CASSSTGNTEAFF.

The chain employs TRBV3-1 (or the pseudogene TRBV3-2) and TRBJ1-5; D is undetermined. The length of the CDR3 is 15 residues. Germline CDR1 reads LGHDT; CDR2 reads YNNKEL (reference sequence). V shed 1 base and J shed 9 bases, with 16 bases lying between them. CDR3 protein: CASSQGPAGLGPQHF. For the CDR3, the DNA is TGTGCCAGCAGCCAAGGACCCGCGGGCCTAGGGCCCCAGCATTTT.

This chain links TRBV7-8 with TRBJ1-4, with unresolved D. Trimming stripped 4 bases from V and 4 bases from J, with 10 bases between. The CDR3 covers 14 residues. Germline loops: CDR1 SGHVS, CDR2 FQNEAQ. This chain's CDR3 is CASSSGTYNEKLFF. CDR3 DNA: TGTGCCAGCAGCTCAGGAACCTATAATGAAAAACTGTTTTTT.

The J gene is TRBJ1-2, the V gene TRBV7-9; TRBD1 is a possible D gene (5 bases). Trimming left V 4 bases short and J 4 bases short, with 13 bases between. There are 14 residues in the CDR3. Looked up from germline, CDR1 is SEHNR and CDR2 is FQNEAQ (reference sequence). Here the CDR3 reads CASSSNRGGYGYTF. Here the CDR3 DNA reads TGTGCCAGCAGCTCGAATCGGGGGGGCTATGGCTACACCTTC.